This TCR beta chain originates from a study of a mutant IDH1 vaccine in newly diagnosed glioma. As for the study in general: With temozolomide cycles, or 4-6 weeks after radiotherapy alone, vaccination was started. Previous treatment comprised radiotherapy, temozolomide, or both, mostly both.

Time point: week 11, during vaccination. Each dose delivered 300 ug of mutant IDH1 20-mer peptide subcutaneously with imiquimod. Study-wide results and caveats: Overall, just under 95% of patients had vaccine-induced immune responses.

V lost 4 bases, J lost 1 base, and 6 bases stayed unmatched. The CDR3 spans 16 residues. Germline lookup yields CDR1 MDHEN and CDR2 SYDVKM. With regard to this clone: Antigen specificity is unknown.

Sequencing was performed with immunoSEQ multiplex PCR; in TCRdb, only in-frame clones are kept and a portion is missing. Among roughly 110,000 clones listed, about nine tenths were seen once. The clonotype was recovered from a woman aged 45-65 years with glioma. The sequencing here drew on PBMCs, taken from a glioma patient whose treatment included an IDH1 peptide vaccine. The chain carries TRBV28 and TRBJ2-2, with TRBD1 matching over 7 bases. The CDR3 is CASSSRTGVNTGELFF. The CDR3 DNA sequence: TGTGCCAGCAGTTCCCGAACAGGGGTGAACACCGGGGAGCTGTTTTTT.